A single sample gave rise to the 2 T cell receptor beta chains below, sequenced in a study of shared clonotypes between healthy human individuals. The repertoire was sequenced with immunoSEQ multiplex PCR; TCRdb's copy has only in-frame clones and lacks some. The sample lists about 580,000 clones, roughly 98% seen once, with 0.3% in the top ten. Terminally differentiated effector memory CD45RA+ cells were left out of the naive CD8 fraction, which was CD45RO-negative and positively selected for CCR7. Sequencing was performed on naive CD8+ T cells sorted from blood. All receptors come from a man aged 25-40 years in good health.

V and J are TRBV7-8 and TRBJ1-5; 9 bases line up with TRBD1. CDR3 length equals 16 residues. With V trimmed by 6 bases and J by 7 bases, 13 bases remained unmatched. In germline, CDR1 is SGHVS, CDR2 FQNEAQ. CDR3: CASSRPATGGQQPQHF. In DNA form, the CDR3 reads TGTGCCAGCAGTCGTCCGGCAACAGGGGGCCAGCAGCCCCAGCATTTT.

The chain has TRBV11-2 and TRBJ2-7, with D perhaps TRBD1 (6 bases). The V end was cut by 4 bases, the J end by 5 bases, with 15 bases between. There are 14 residues in the CDR3. The germline CDR1 and CDR2 sequences are SGHAT and FQNNGV. CDR3 protein: CASSWVAGADEQYF. The CDR3 nucleotides read TGTGCCAGCAGCTGGGTGGCAGGGGCGGACGAGCAGTACTTC.